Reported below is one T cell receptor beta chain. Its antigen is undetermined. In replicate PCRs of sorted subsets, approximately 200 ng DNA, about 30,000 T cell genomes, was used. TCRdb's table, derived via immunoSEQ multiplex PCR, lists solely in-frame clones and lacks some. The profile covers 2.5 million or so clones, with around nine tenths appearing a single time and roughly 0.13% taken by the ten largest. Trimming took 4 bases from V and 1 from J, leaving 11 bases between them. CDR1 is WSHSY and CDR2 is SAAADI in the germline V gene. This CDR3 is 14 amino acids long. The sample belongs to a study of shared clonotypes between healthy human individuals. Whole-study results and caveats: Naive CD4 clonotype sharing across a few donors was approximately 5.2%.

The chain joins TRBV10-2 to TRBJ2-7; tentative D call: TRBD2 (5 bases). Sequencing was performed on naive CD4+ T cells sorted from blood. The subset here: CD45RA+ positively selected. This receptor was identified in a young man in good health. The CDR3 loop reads CASSAYRTSYEQYF. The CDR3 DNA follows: TGCGCCAGCAGTGCCTACCGGACTTCCTACGAGCAGTACTTC.